The clone carrying this TCR beta chain occurred a few times. Its antigen remains unknown. This record comes from a study of T cells in localized non-small cell lung cancer. The study's findings and limits: A median of about 54 of the top 100 tumor clones appeared in adjacent lung, which was paired and uninvolved.

The CDR3 spans 12 residues. Germline loops: CDR1 SGHTA, CDR2 FQGNSA. Trimming took 4 bases from V and 7 from J, leaving 8 bases between them. Sequencing was performed with immunoSEQ multiplex PCR; in TCRdb, only in-frame clones are kept and a portion is missing. The table shows roughly 21,000 clones, with 88% occurring only once. V gene TRBV7-2 combines with J gene TRBJ2-1; weak D call: TRBD1 (6 bases). The material sequenced was peripheral blood mononuclear cells, taken before any cancer treatment. The source is a male donor aged 60 or over with stage II lung adenocarcinoma. The CDR3 region has the DNA TGTGCCAGCAGCTCTCAGGGGAATGAGCAGTTCTTC. Translating gives CASSSQGNEQFF.